This TCR beta chain is drawn from a study of T cells in Graves' hyperthyroidism and ophthalmopathy. Each diagnosis drew on symptoms, thyroxine, TRAb, thyroid ultrasound and orbital computed tomography findings. Amplified TCR beta CDR3 regions derived from RNA transcripts. HTBI primers drove first-round RT-PCR of the TCR CDR3. In TCRdb, the multiplex PCR reads were re-called with MiXCR into one record per CDR3 protein. Counted here are about 500,000 distinct CDR3 sequences, 15% to 20% occurring once; the ten biggest clones make up approximately 30%. CDR3 length: 15 residues. Germline V CDR1 and CDR2: MNHEY, SMNVEV (reference sequence). V was clipped by 3 bases and J by 4 bases, with 12 bases between them.

The sample taken for sequencing was blood. V usage is TRBV27 and J usage is TRBJ2-2; D not resolved. The TCR sequence derives from a woman in her thirties with Graves' ophthalmopathy. CDR3 loop: CASSFLRRSTGELFF. The CDR3 DNA follows: TGTGCCAGCAGTTTCCTTCGAAGGAGCACCGGGGAGCTGTTTTTT.